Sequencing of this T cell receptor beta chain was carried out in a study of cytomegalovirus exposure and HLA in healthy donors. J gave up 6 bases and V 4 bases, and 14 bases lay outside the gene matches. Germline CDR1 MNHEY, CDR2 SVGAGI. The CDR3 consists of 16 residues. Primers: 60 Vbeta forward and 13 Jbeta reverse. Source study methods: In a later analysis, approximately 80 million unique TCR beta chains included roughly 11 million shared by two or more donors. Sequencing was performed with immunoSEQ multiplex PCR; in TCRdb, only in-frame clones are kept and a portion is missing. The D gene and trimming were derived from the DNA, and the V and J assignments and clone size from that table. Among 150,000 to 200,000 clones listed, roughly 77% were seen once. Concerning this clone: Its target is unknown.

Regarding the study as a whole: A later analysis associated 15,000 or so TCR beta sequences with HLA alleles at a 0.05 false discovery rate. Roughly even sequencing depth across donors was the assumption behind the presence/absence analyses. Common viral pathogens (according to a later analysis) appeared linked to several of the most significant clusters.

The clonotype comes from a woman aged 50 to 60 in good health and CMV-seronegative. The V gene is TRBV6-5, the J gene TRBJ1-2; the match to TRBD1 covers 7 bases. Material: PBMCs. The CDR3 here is CASSFLPGDSYNGYTF. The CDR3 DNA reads TGTGCCAGCAGTTTCCTCCCGGGGGACAGCTATAATGGCTACACCTTC.